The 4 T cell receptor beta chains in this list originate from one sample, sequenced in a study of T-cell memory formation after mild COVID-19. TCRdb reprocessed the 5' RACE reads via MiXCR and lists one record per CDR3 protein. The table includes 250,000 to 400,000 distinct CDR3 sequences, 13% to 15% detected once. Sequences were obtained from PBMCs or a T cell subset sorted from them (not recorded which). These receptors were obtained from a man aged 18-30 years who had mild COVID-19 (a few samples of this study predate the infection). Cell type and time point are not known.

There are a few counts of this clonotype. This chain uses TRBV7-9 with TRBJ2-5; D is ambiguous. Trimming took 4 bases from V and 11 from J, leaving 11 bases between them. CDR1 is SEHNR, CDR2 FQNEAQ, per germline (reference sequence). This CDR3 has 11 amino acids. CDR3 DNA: TGTGCCAGCAGCTACGCCGGTCCACAGTACTTC. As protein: CASSYAGPQYF.

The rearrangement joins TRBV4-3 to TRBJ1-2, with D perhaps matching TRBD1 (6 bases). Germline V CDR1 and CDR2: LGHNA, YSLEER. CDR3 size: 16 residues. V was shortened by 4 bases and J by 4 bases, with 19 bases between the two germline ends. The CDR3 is CASSPSGQGMIYGYTF. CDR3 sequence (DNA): TGCGCCAGCAGCCCCAGTGGGCAGGGGATGATCTATGGCTACACCTTC.

Here the CDR3 DNA reads TGTGCCAGCAGCGCCGGCCGGACCAGGGACACCATATATTTT. Its translation is CASSAGRTRDTIYF. The genes are TRBV7-8 and TRBJ1-3, with a tentative D call TRBD1 (5 bases). Germline CDR1 is SGHVS and CDR2 is FQNEAQ. Trimming took 5 bases from V and 8 from J, leaving 16 bases between them. The CDR3 has 14 residues.

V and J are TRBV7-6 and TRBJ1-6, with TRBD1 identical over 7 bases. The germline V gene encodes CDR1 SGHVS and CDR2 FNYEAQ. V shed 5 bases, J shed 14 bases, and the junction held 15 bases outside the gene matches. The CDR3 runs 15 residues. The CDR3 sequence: CASSPGTVTSGTLHF. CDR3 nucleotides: TGTGCCAGCAGCCCAGGGACAGTTACCTCCGGGACCCTCCACTTT.